This record covers a single T cell receptor (beta chain). The antigen is unknown. This sample was taken from a study of shared clonotypes between healthy human individuals. Study as a whole: The plates for each donor numbered three CD4 naive, three CD4 memory, two CD8 naive and one CD8 memory. Study-level results: Several donors showed sharing of about 4.6% of naive CD4 clonotypes.

The input for sorted-subset replicate PCRs was around 0.2 ug DNA, about 30,000 T cell genomes. TCRdb keeps only in-frame clones here, not all; method: immunoSEQ multiplex PCR. The repertoire holds about 640,000 clones, roughly 78% seen once, with approximately 1.8% in the top ten. Looked up from germline, CDR1 is SGHVS and CDR2 is FQNEAQ. The trim removed 0 bases at V and 4 bases at J, leaving 6 bases unmatched. The CDR3 length is 17 residues. Sequencing used memory CD4+ T cells sorted from blood. Subset denoted: CD45RA-negative fraction. This clonotype originated in a woman aged 30 to 39 in good health. The chain is built from TRBV7-8 and TRBJ2-1; 10 nucleotides match TRBD1. The chain's CDR3 is CASSLAAGTGDYNEQFF. DNA for the CDR3: TGTGCCAGCAGCTTAGCCGCCGGGACAGGGGATTACAATGAGCAGTTCTTC.